Each of the 28 T cell receptor beta chains below was sequenced from the same sample in a study of T cells expressing NK-cell markers. No DNA is given; TCRdb re-called the 5' RACE reads and lists each CDR3 protein once. In all, the sample yields about 550,000 distinct CDR3 sequences. Input material: blood T cells: a sorted CD56 or NKG2C T cell subset, CD4+ or CD8+ T cells, or bulk PBMC T cells (not recorded which). The receptors were gathered from a man younger than 30 in good health.

J is TRBJ2-5 and V is TRBV29-1; without DNA, the TCRdb call of TRBD2 cannot be checked. The germline CDR1 and CDR2 sequences are SQVTM and ANQGSEA. The CDR3 consists of 12 residues. The CDR3 protein is CTAGGRGETQYF. The full variable domain, rest sourced from reference TRBV29-1 and TRBJ2-5, is SAVISQKPSRDICQRGTSLTIQCQVDSQVTMMFWYRQQPGQSLTLIATANQGSEATYESGFVIDKFPISRPNLTFSTLTVSNMSPEDSSIYLCTAGGRGETQYFGPGTRLLVL.

This chain connects TRBV11-2 to TRBJ1-1; TCRdb calls TRBD1, which cannot be checked without DNA. Germline V gene lookup returns CDR1 SGHAT and CDR2 FQNNGV. This CDR3 region has 16 residues. The chain's CDR3 is CASTIRGLGVESEAFF.

The J gene is TRBJ2-2, the V gene TRBV20-1; TCRdb's D call, TRBD1, is unchecked because there is no DNA. Germline lookup yields CDR1 DFQATT and CDR2 SNEGSKA (reference sequence). The CDR3 covers 15 residues. The CDR3 loop reads CSAPQAGANTGELFF.

The J gene is TRBJ2-1, the V gene TRBV10-3; TCRdb's D gene call, TRBD2, goes unchecked for lack of DNA. Germline CDR1 ENHRY, CDR2 SYGVKD. The CDR3 runs to 15 residues. Here the CDR3 reads CATTQGLAVYNEQFF.

The chain uses TRBV25-1 and TRBJ2-2; as DNA is missing, the TRBD1 call by TCRdb cannot be tested. This CDR3 region has 15 residues. Germline V CDR1 and CDR2: MGHDK, SYGVNS. The chain's CDR3 is CASSTTGGLSGELFF.

The chain employs TRBV29-1 and TRBJ2-7; TCRdb returns TRBD2, unconfirmable since there is no DNA. The CDR3 runs to 16 residues. Germline V CDR1 and CDR2: SQVTM, ANQGSEA. The CDR3 sequence is CSVAGTSGSLSYEQYF.

This sequence joins TRBV25-1 and TRBJ1-1; TCRdb returns TRBD1, unconfirmable since there is no DNA. CDR1 and CDR2 (germline): MGHDK, SYGVNS. The CDR3 is 13 residues long. The CDR3 reads CASSRTGGGEAFF.

The chain employs TRBV7-2 and TRBJ1-6; absent DNA, TCRdb's TRBD1 call cannot be checked. CDR1 SGHTA and CDR2 FQGNSA come from the germline V gene. This CDR3 contains 14 residues. This chain's CDR3 is CASSSGQHNSPLHF.

This rearrangement joins TRBV14 to TRBJ2-1; TCRdb outputs TRBD1, but without DNA this stays unchecked. This CDR3 has 16 amino acids. The V gene's germline CDR1 is SGHDN and CDR2 FVKESK. The CDR3 reads CASSQDGGHSYNEQFF.

This chain connects TRBV9 to TRBJ1-2; TCRdb reports TRBD1, a call that lacks DNA to check it against. The CDR3 is 14 residues long. Germline lookup yields CDR1 SGDLS and CDR2 YYNGEE. CDR3: CASSVAGGEDGYTF.

This chain links TRBV10-3 with TRBJ2-7. This CDR3 comprises 13 residues. CDR1 ENHRY and CDR2 SYGVKD come from the germline V gene. The CDR3 is CAISLTQWDEQYF.

J is TRBJ2-7 and V is TRBV5-1; TCRdb returns TRBD1, unconfirmable since there is no DNA. The CDR3 has 16 residues. Germline CDR1 and CDR2: SGHRS and YFSETQ. CDR3 region: CASSFGGIGTVYEQYF. Full variable domain (rest looked up from reference TRBV5-1 and TRBJ2-7): KAGVTQTPRYLIKTRGQQVTLSCSPISGHRSVSWYQQTPGQGLQFLFEYFSETQRNKGNFPGRFSGRQFSNSRSEMNVSTLELGDSALYLCASSFGGIGTVYEQYFGPGTRLTVT.

V is TRBV24-1 and J is TRBJ2-1. This CDR3 comprises 13 residues. Germline V CDR1 and CDR2: KGHDR, SFDVKD. CDR3 loop: CATSDLGGDKRFF.

V gene TRBV5-1 combines with J gene TRBJ2-2; checking the TCRdb D call of TRBD1 is not possible without DNA. The CDR3 contains 16 residues. CDR1 and CDR2 from the germline V gene are SGHRS and YFSETQ. This CDR3 reads CASSLASGQYTGELFF.

This chain links TRBV5-1 with TRBJ1-3. The CDR3 is made up of 15 amino acids. The germline V gene encodes CDR1 SGHRS and CDR2 YFSETQ. CDR3: CASSLTDGSGNTIYF. Together with reference TRBV5-1 and TRBJ1-3, the CDR3 gives the full variable domain: KAGVTQTPRYLIKTRGQQVTLSCSPISGHRSVSWYQQTPGQGLQFLFEYFSETQRNKGNFPGRFSGRQFSNSRSEMNVSTLELGDSALYLCASSLTDGSGNTIYFGEGSWLTVV.

The V gene is TRBV9, the J gene TRBJ1-6. CDR3 size: 15 residues. Germline CDR1 and CDR2: SGDLS and YYNGEE. CDR3 sequence reads: CASSVAHKLDSPLHF.

The CDR3 is CASSPSGGLQYNTEAFF. This chain joins TRBV18 and TRBJ1-1. Looked up from germline, CDR1 is KGHSH and CDR2 is LQKENI. There are 17 residues in the CDR3.

The J gene is TRBJ2-3, the V gene TRBV2; TCRdb picks TRBD2, but there is no DNA to check that call. CDR1 SNHLY and CDR2 FYNNEI come from the germline V gene. This CDR3 has 16 amino acids. CDR3 sequence: CASREIAGVASDTQYF.

CDR3 amino acids: CATFSSTSYEQYF. The V gene is TRBV15, the J gene TRBJ2-7. The CDR3 runs 13 residues. From germline, CDR1 is LNHNV and CDR2 YYDKDF (reference sequence).

The chain combines TRBV5-1 with TRBJ1-1. This CDR3 contains 13 residues. Germline values: CDR1 SGHRS, CDR2 YFSETQ. The CDR3 loop is CASSLGKGTEAFF.

The chain joins TRBV6-1 to TRBJ2-3. Germline V gene lookup returns CDR1 MNHNS and CDR2 SASEGT. There are 15 residues in the CDR3. The chain's CDR3 is CASTKTRYGTDTQYF.

The chain is built from TRBV6-2 or TRBV6-3 and TRBJ2-7; the D call from TCRdb, TRBD2, cannot be confirmed without DNA. The germline gives CDR1 MNHEY, CDR2 SVGEGT. This CDR3 has 13 residues. The CDR3 spells CASRTSSGYEQYF.

V gene TRBV9 combines with J gene TRBJ2-1; TCRdb proposes TRBD2, but this gene call is untestable without DNA. The CDR3 is 16 residues long. CDR1 and CDR2 from the germline V gene are SGDLS and YYNGEE. The CDR3 region is CASSVSGGGTMYEQFF.

V usage is TRBV27 and J usage is TRBJ2-5; the TCRdb D gene call, TRBD1, has no DNA to confirm it. CDR3 size: 15 residues. Per germline, CDR1 MNHEY and CDR2 SMNVEV (reference sequence). CDR3 residues: CASSLSGGRGETQYF.

The J gene is TRBJ2-7, the V gene TRBV29-1; no DNA is available, so the TRBD1 call from TCRdb remains unchecked. The CDR3 is made up of 12 amino acids. Germline CDR1 and CDR2: SQVTM and ANQGSEA. CDR3 sequence: CSVSYTGYEQYF.

J is TRBJ2-1 and V is TRBV11-2; TCRdb proposes TRBD2, but this gene call is untestable without DNA. The CDR3 covers 17 residues. CDR1 is SGHAT and CDR2 is FQNNGV in the germline V gene. CDR3 protein: CASSSPGLAGFLNEQFF.

The chain has TRBV10-3 and TRBJ2-3. Germline CDR1 is ENHRY and CDR2 is SYGVKD. This CDR3 spans 14 amino acids. The CDR3: CAISEASRQDTQYF.

The J gene is TRBJ2-5, the V gene TRBV7-9; the D gene TCRdb calls, TRBD2, cannot be checked with no DNA. Germline assignment: CDR1 SEHNR and CDR2 FQNEAQ (reference sequence). CDR3 length equals 19 residues. The CDR3 loop is CASSLAEGPGLAIQETQYF.